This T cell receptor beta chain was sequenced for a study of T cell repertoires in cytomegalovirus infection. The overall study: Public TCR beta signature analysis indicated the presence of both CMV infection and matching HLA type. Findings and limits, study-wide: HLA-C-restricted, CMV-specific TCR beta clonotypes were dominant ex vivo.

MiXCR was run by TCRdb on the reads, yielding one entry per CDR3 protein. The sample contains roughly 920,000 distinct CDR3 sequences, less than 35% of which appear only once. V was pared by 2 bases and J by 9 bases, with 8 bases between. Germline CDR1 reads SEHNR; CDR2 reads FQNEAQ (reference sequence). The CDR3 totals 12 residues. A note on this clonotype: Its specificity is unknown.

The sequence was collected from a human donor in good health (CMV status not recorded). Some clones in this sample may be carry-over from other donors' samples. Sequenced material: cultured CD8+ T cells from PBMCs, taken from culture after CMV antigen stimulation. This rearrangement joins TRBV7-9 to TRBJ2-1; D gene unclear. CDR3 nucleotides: TGTGCCAGCAGCTTACGGTGGGGTGAGCAGTTCTTC. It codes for CASSLRWGEQFF. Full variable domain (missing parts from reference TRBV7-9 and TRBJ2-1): DTGVSQNPRHKITKRGQNVTFRCDPISEHNRLYWYRQTLGQGPEFLTYFQNEAQLEKSRLLSDRFSAERPKGSFSTLEIQRTEQGDSAMYLCASSLRWGEQFFGPGTRLTVL.